Listed below are T cell receptor beta chains from one sample, sequenced in a study of shared clonotypes between healthy human individuals. Libraries were prepared by immunoSEQ multiplex PCR; TCRdb keeps only in-frame clonotypes and omits some of them. This table has some 2,400,000 clones, approximately 96% appearing once. The sequenced sample consisted of naive CD4+ T cells sorted from blood. Every receptor here comes from a young man in good health. Each CDR3 is given with its conserved first and last residue. The order of the fields is V gene, D gene, clone size, J gene, CDR3 DNA, CDR3 protein. The D gene is left open where the match is weak. Part of the rows lack a size; the others show once, few, many or a class for expanded clones.

TRBV5-4	-	-	TRBJ2-5	TGTGCCAGCAGCTTTACGGGAGAGGGGGAAGAGACCCAGTACTTC	CASSFTGEGEETQYF
TRBV6-1	-	-	TRBJ1-1	TGTGCCAGCTATATGAACACTGAAGCTTTCTTT	CASYMNTEAFF
TRBV10-3	-	-	TRBJ1-4	TGTGCCATCAGTGAGTTAACTAATGAAAAACTGTTTTTT	CAISELTNEKLFF
TRBV12-2	-	-	TRBJ1-5	TGTGCAAGTCGCTTGCACAGGGGCCCGGTGGGGAATCAGCCCCAGCATTTT	CASRLHRGPVGNQPQHF
TRBV11-2	TRBD2	-	TRBJ2-5	TGTGCCAGCAGCGTTGGCACTAGCGGGCAAGAGACCCAGTACTTC	CASSVGTSGQETQYF
TRBV28	TRBD1	-	TRBJ2-7	TGTGCCAGCGTCCGGGACAGGGAATTCTACGAGCAGTACTTC	CASVRDREFYEQYF
TRBV9	TRBD1	-	TRBJ2-7	TGTGCCAGCAGCCCAACAGGGGGCGCCTCCTACGAGCAGTACTTC	CASSPTGGASYEQYF
TRBV5-1	TRBD2	-	TRBJ2-5	TGCGCCAGCAGCGCCAATAGCGGGGATTCGGAGACCCAGTACTTC	CASSANSGDSETQYF
TRBV2	TRBD1	-	TRBJ2-7	TGTGCCAGCACATGGGACAGGGGCTACGAGCAGTACTTC	CASTWDRGYEQYF
TRBV12-5	-	-	TRBJ2-3	TGTGCTAGTGGTTTGCGGGGACCCACAGATACGCAGTATTTT	CASGLRGPTDTQYF
TRBV5-1	-	-	TRBJ2-1	TGCGCCAGCAGCTCGCAGGGTGGGGAAAACAATGAGCAGTTCTTC	CASSSQGGENNEQFF
TRBV18	-	-	TRBJ2-7	TGTGCCAGCTCACCCTTCCAGGATTCCACCTACGAGCAGTACTTC	CASSPFQDSTYEQYF
TRBV2	TRBD1	-	TRBJ1-6	TGTGCCAGCAGCCCCAGGACAGGGAATAATTCACCCCTCCACTTT	CASSPRTGNNSPLHF
TRBV4-1	TRBD1	-	TRBJ1-5	TGCGCCAGCAGCCTCTCAGGGGGGAGCAATCAGCCCCAGCATTTT	CASSLSGGSNQPQHF
TRBV13	TRBD1	once	TRBJ1-1	TGTGCCAGCAGCTCCGGGACAGGGGGATACACTGAAGCTTTCTTT	CASSSGTGGYTEAFF
TRBV5-1	-	once	TRBJ1-6	TGCGCCAGCAGCTTGAACAGCCCAGATAATTCACCCCTCCACTTT	CASSLNSPDNSPLHF
TRBV2	-	-	TRBJ2-7	TGTGCCAGCAGTGTCGGGACGACCTACGAGCAGTACTTC	CASSVGTTYEQYF
TRBV18	TRBD2	-	TRBJ2-1	TGTGCCAGCTCACGGGGACTAGCGGGGTCCTACAATGAGCAGTTCTTC	CASSRGLAGSYNEQFF
TRBV30	-	-	TRBJ1-3	TGTGCCTGGAGTCTCGGACCCCACTCTGGAAACACCATATATTTT	CAWSLGPHSGNTIYF
TRBV6-6	TRBD1	-	TRBJ1-2	TGTGCCAGCAGGACGCCGGACAGGGGGCGCGATGGCTACACCTTC	CASRTPDRGRDGYTF
TRBV28	TRBD2	-	TRBJ2-7	TGTGCCAGCAACCTTTTAGCGGGGGGGCGGTACGAGCAGTACTTC	CASNLLAGGRYEQYF
TRBV6-5	-	-	TRBJ1-6	TGTGCCAGCAGGTTGGACGGGGGCTCGGATTCACCCCTCCACTTT	CASRLDGGSDSPLHF
TRBV6-1	TRBD1	once	TRBJ2-7	TGTGCCAGCAAGGAAGACAGGGCGAGCTACGAGCAGTACTTC	CASKEDRASYEQYF
TRBV19	TRBD1	-	TRBJ1-5	TGTGCCAGTAGTATTCAGGGGGCCATCGGCAATCAGCCCCAGCATTTT	CASSIQGAIGNQPQHF
TRBV5-6	TRBD2	-	TRBJ2-3	TGTGCCAGCAGCTCCTCGGGAGGGCCGGATACGCAGTATTTT	CASSSSGGPDTQYF
TRBV2	TRBD2	-	TRBJ2-1	TGTGCCAGCAGTGCAGTAGCGGGGGCCTACAATGAGCAGTTCTTC	CASSAVAGAYNEQFF
TRBV7-2	-	-	TRBJ2-1	TGTGCCAGCAGCTTAGATTTGGGGCGCGATGAGCAGTTCTTC	CASSLDLGRDEQFF
TRBV2	-	-	TRBJ1-1	TGTGCCAGCAGTGCGGTAGGACGTAACACTGAAGCTTTCTTT	CASSAVGRNTEAFF